A selection of T cell receptor beta chains follows, all from one sample in a study of cytomegalovirus exposure and HLA in healthy donors. Only in-frame clones appear in the TCRdb table, and some are missing; sequencing was by immunoSEQ multiplex PCR. Here the sample spans about 130,000 clones, approximately 80% being singletons. The sequencing input was PBMCs. These TCRs come from a boy between 2 and 10 years old in good health and CMV-seronegative. Each CDR3 is given with its conserved first and last residue. The D gene is left open where the match is weak. Size is stated for part of the rows, as once, few or many counts, or as a class when the clone is expanded.

j_call | clone_size | d_call | v_call | cdr3_nt | cdr3_aa
TRBJ2-6 | . | TRBD1 | TRBV10-3 | TGTGCCATCAGCCGGGTACAGGGGGCGCTTTCTGGGGCCAACGTCCTGACTTTC | CAISRVQGALSGANVLTF
TRBJ2-3 | few | . | TRBV19 | TGTGCCAGTAGTATAGAACTCGGGGAGGTTGGCACAGATACGCAGTATTTT | CASSIELGEVGTDTQYF
TRBJ1-6 | . | TRBD1 | TRBV7-9 | TGTGCCAGCAGCCCCGGGACAGGGGCCCTATATAATTCACCCCTCCACTTT | CASSPGTGALYNSPLHF
TRBJ1-3 | many | . | TRBV6-5 | TGTGCCGCCGAGAATCCATCTGGAAACACCATATATTTT | CAAENPSGNTIYF
TRBJ1-5 | . | . | TRBV4-1 | TGCGCCAGCAGCCCCGCTCCGGGGGACTTCGGGCCCCAGCATTTT | CASSPAPGDFGPQHF
TRBJ2-1 | . | TRBD1 | TRBV29-1 | TGCAGCGTTGGACAGGGGTTTGGCAATGAGCAGTTCTTC | CSVGQGFGNEQFF
TRBJ1-2 | . | TRBD1 | TRBV6-1 | TGTGCCAGCGGTGATGAGGGACAGGTCCGTGGTAACTATGGCTACACCTTC | CASGDEGQVRGNYGYTF
TRBJ2-1 | once | TRBD2 | TRBV6-5 | TGTGCCAGCATGGGACTAGCGGGAGGGTACAATGAGCAGTTCTTC | CASMGLAGGYNEQFF
TRBJ2-1 | . | . | TRBV7-9 | TGTGCCAGCAGCTCCCCCCGTTTAAGGAGGTTTGGGAATGAGCAGTTCTTC | CASSSPRLRRFGNEQFF
TRBJ2-2 | once | TRBD1 | TRBV15 | TGTGCCACCAGCAGAGGGGGACAGGCATTTACCGGGGAGCTGTTTTTT | CATSRGGQAFTGELFF
TRBJ2-3 | . | TRBD2 | TRBV7-9 | TGTGCCAGCAGCCCTTTACTAGCGGTCACAGATACGCAGTATTTT | CASSPLLAVTDTQYF
TRBJ1-5 | . | . | TRBV16 | TGTGCCAGCAGCCAATCACAGCACAATCAGCCCCAGCATTTT | CASSQSQHNQPQHF
TRBJ2-7 | few | . | TRBV2 | TGTGCCAGCAGTGACACCTTTAGCGGCGGGGACCCCTACGAGCAGTACTTC | CASSDTFSGGDPYEQYF
TRBJ1-1 | . | . | TRBV4-2 | TGTGCCAGCAGCCAAGGGCAGACTGAAGCTTTCTTT | CASSQGQTEAFF
TRBJ1-2 | once | . | TRBV7-9 | TGTTCCAGCAGCTCTACTGGGGCGCTATCTAACTATGGCTACACCTTC | CSSSSTGALSNYGYTF
TRBJ1-2 | . | . | TRBV6-6 | TGTGCCAGCAGTACGTCAGATGTGAGCGATGGCTACACCTTC | CASSTSDVSDGYTF
TRBJ1-4 | . | TRBD1 | TRBV9 | TGTGCCAGCAGCCCAGGGGGATCAACTAATGAAAAACTGTTTTTT | CASSPGGSTNEKLFF
TRBJ2-7 | few | . | TRBV6-1 | TGTGTCACCTTGAGGCCCGTATACGACGAGCAGTACTTC | CVTLRPVYDEQYF
TRBJ1-2 | . | . | TRBV15 | TGTGCCACCAGCAGTTTGGGCTGGGAGGGCTATGGCTACACCTTC | CATSSLGWEGYGYTF
TRBJ1-5 | . | . | TRBV2 | TGTGCCAGCAGTGAGGGACTTAGTAGCAATCAGCCCCAGCATTTT | CASSEGLSSNQPQHF
TRBJ2-1 | . | TRBD2 | TRBV9 | TGTGCCAGCAGCGTTGGGACTAGCGGGGATTACAATGAGCAGTTCTTC | CASSVGTSGDYNEQFF
TRBJ2-5 | . | . | TRBV5-1 | TGCGCCAGCAGCTTAGTAGCGGAGGCGGGGGAGACCCAGTACTTC | CASSLVAEAGETQYF
TRBJ1-4 | once | . | TRBV6-1 | TGTGCCAGCAGTGAGGGGGCCGGTGGCAATGAAAAACTGTTTTTT | CASSEGAGGNEKLFF
TRBJ1-2 | . | TRBD1 | TRBV14 | TGTGCCAGCAGCCCGACAGGGGGTAGCTACACCTTC | CASSPTGGSYTF
TRBJ1-1 | . | . | TRBV15 | TGTGCCACCAGCAGAGGAGCCGCGATGAACACTGAAGCTTTCTTT | CATSRGAAMNTEAFF
TRBJ1-6 | . | TRBD1 | TRBV5-6 | TGTGCCAGCAGCTTTCCGGGACAGCTAAATTCACCCCTCCACTTT | CASSFPGQLNSPLHF